A selection of T cell receptor beta chains follows, all from one sample in a study of OX40 agonist ivuxolimab in advanced cancers. Sequenced by immunoSEQ multiplex PCR; TCRdb stores in-frame clones only, minus some. The repertoire holds about 83,000 clones, more than 70% seen once, with 0.6% to 0.85% in the top ten. This specimen consisted of CD4+ or CD8+ T cells sorted from blood, obtained in a trial of the OX40 agonist ivuxolimab. The receptors stem from an adult with an advanced solid tumor such as melanoma, head and neck, liver or kidney cancer. Each CDR3 is given with its conserved first and last residue. A D gene is named only where the DNA matches it firmly. Only part of the rows carry a size: once, few, many, or a class if the clone is expanded.

J: TRBJ2-5
length: 13
V: TRBV5-1
D: TRBD1
size: .
DNA: TGCGCCAGCAGCTTTACAGGGGAAGAGACCCAGTACTTC
CDR3: CASSFTGEETQYF

J: TRBJ2-3
length: 14
V: TRBV5-8
D: TRBD1
size: .
DNA: TGTGCCAGCAGGAGGACAGGAAGCACAGATACGCAGTATTTT
CDR3: CASRRTGSTDTQYF

J: TRBJ1-1
length: 13
V: TRBV6-1
D: .
size: .
DNA: TGTGCCAGCAGTGAAATGGAGGCCAGAAAAGCTTTCTTT
CDR3: CASSEMEARKAFF

J: TRBJ1-5
length: 14
V: TRBV7-8
D: .
size: .
DNA: TGTGCCAGCAGCTTAGAAGGGAACAATCAGCCCCAGCATTTT
CDR3: CASSLEGNNQPQHF

J: TRBJ2-5
length: 15
V: TRBV6-1
D: TRBD1
size: once
DNA: TGTGCCAGTAGGAGAACAGGGGAACGAGGAGAGACCCAGTACTTC
CDR3: CASRRTGERGETQYF

J: TRBJ2-5
length: 15
V: TRBV2
D: TRBD2
size: .
DNA: TGTGCCAGCAGTGTGCGGGGGGGGATCCAAGAGACCCAGTACTTC
CDR3: CASSVRGGIQETQYF

J: TRBJ2-7
length: 15
V: TRBV2
D: .
size: .
DNA: TGTGCCAGCAGTGAACTACAGGGCCCTTCCTACGAGCAGTACTTC
CDR3: CASSELQGPSYEQYF

J: TRBJ2-7
length: 15
V: TRBV6-1
D: TRBD2
size: few
DNA: TGTGCCACCTCAGGACTAGCGGGAGCCGGCTACGAGCAGTACTTC
CDR3: CATSGLAGAGYEQYF

J: TRBJ2-7
length: 12
V: TRBV6-1
D: .
size: .
DNA: TGTGCCAGCACTTCCACAGCCTACGAGCAGTACTTC
CDR3: CASTSTAYEQYF

J: TRBJ1-1
length: 15
V: TRBV11-2
D: .
size: .
DNA: TGTGCCAGCAGCTTGGAGGGGGGCATGAACACTGAAGCTTTCTTT
CDR3: CASSLEGGMNTEAFF

J: TRBJ2-3
length: 16
V: TRBV6-1
D: TRBD2
size: once
DNA: TGTGCCAGCAGTGAACGGCTAGCGGGAGCGGTTAATACGCAGTATTTT
CDR3: CASSERLAGAVNTQYF

J: TRBJ1-1
length: 13
V: TRBV30
D: .
size: .
DNA: TGTGCCTGGAGTGAGTTTATGAACACTGAAGCTTTCTTT
CDR3: CAWSEFMNTEAFF

J: TRBJ1-2
length: 14
V: TRBV4-3
D: .
size: .
DNA: TGCGCCAGCAGCCAAGATAGGAGGGGCTCAGGCTACACCTTC
CDR3: CASSQDRRGSGYTF

J: TRBJ2-6
length: 14
V: TRBV7-2
D: .
size: .
DNA: TGTGCCAGCAGCCCCAGGACCGGGGCCAACGTCCTGACTTTC
CDR3: CASSPRTGANVLTF

J: TRBJ2-6
length: 15
V: TRBV6-5
D: TRBD1
size: .
DNA: TGTGCCAGCAGTTCCCAGGGGGCGGGGGCCAACGTCCTGACTTTC
CDR3: CASSSQGAGANVLTF

J: TRBJ1-2
length: 15
V: TRBV4-1
D: TRBD1
size: .
DNA: TGCGCCAGCCGGGGACAGGGGTTGTTTCAGTATGGCTACACCTTC
CDR3: CASRGQGLFQYGYTF

J: TRBJ2-7
length: 16
V: TRBV6-1
D: TRBD1
size: .
DNA: TGTGCCAGCAGTGGGTCACAGGACAGGGGATTGTACGAGCAGTACTTC
CDR3: CASSGSQDRGLYEQYF

J: TRBJ2-5
length: 15
V: TRBV10-2
D: .
size: .
DNA: TGCGCCAGCAGTAAGATCGGGGGCCGGCGGGAGACCCAGTACTTC
CDR3: CASSKIGGRRETQYF

J: TRBJ2-7
length: 16
V: TRBV19
D: .
size: .
DNA: TGTGCCAGTAGTATTGATGGACTTCACAGGGCACCCGAGCAGTACTTC
CDR3: CASSIDGLHRAPEQYF

J: TRBJ2-5
length: 11
V: TRBV20-1
D: .
size: .
DNA: TGCAGTGCTAGTAAGGGTGAGACCCAGTACTTC
CDR3: CSASKGETQYF

J: TRBJ1-2
length: 15
V: TRBV6-5
D: TRBD1
size: .
DNA: TGTGCCAGCAGTACGACAGGGGGCGAAGACTATGGCTACACCTTC
CDR3: CASSTTGGEDYGYTF

J: TRBJ2-6
length: 16
V: TRBV18
D: .
size: .
DNA: TGTGCCAGCTCAGTTTTTCCCCACTCTGGGGCCAACGTCCTGACTTTC
CDR3: CASSVFPHSGANVLTF

J: TRBJ1-1
length: 15
V: TRBV5-6
D: TRBD1
size: .
DNA: TGTGCCAGCAGCTTCGGGACAGCCACGAACACTGAAGCTTTCTTT
CDR3: CASSFGTATNTEAFF

J: TRBJ1-5
length: 14
V: TRBV28
D: .
size: .
DNA: TGTGCCAGCAGTCCCCTAACGGGGAATCAGCCCCAGCATTTT
CDR3: CASSPLTGNQPQHF

J: TRBJ1-1
length: 11
V: TRBV6-6
D: .
size: .
DNA: TGTGCCAGCACCGTGAACACTGAAGCTTTCTTT
CDR3: CASTVNTEAFF

J: TRBJ1-2
length: 15
V: TRBV11-2
D: TRBD1
size: .
DNA: TGTGCCAGCAGCTTAGGCAGGGGGGCTAACTATGGCTACACCTTC
CDR3: CASSLGRGANYGYTF

J: TRBJ1-6
length: 14
V: TRBV7-2
D: .
size: .
DNA: TGTGCCAGCAGCTTACAGGGTCGGGGGTCACCCCTCCACTTT
CDR3: CASSLQGRGSPLHF

J: TRBJ2-3
length: 11
V: TRBV7-9
D: .
size: .
DNA: TGTGCCAGCAGCTTATTGGGGGGGCAGTATTTT
CDR3: CASSLLGGQYF

J: TRBJ2-3
length: 12
V: TRBV10-3
D: .
size: .
DNA: TGTGCCATCAGTATGAGCACAGATACGCAGTATTTT
CDR3: CAISMSTDTQYF

J: TRBJ2-7
length: 16
V: TRBV5-1
D: .
size: .
DNA: TGCGCCAGCAGCTTGGCCGAGGACGTGGGTATGTACGAGCAGTACTTC
CDR3: CASSLAEDVGMYEQYF

J: TRBJ2-5
length: 13
V: TRBV18
D: .
size: .
DNA: TGTGCCAGCTCAATAAACAGGGACGAGACCCAGTACTTC
CDR3: CASSINRDETQYF

J: TRBJ2-2
length: 14
V: TRBV5-4
D: .
size: .
DNA: TGTGCCAGCAGGGGTGATTCCATTTCCGGGGAGCTGTTTTTT
CDR3: CASRGDSISGELFF

J: TRBJ1-2
length: 17
V: TRBV13
D: .
size: .
DNA: TGTGCCAGCAGCTTAGTATCCCTTCGACAGCCTTTCTATGGCTACACCTTC
CDR3: CASSLVSLRQPFYGYTF

J: TRBJ1-5
length: 14
V: TRBV6-6
D: .
size: .
DNA: TGTGCCAGCAGTTACGATCAGAGCAATCAGCCCCAGCATTTT
CDR3: CASSYDQSNQPQHF

J: TRBJ2-6
length: 13
V: TRBV27
D: TRBD1
size: .
DNA: TGTGCCAGCACTAGACAGGGAGAGAACGTCCTGACTTTC
CDR3: CASTRQGENVLTF

J: TRBJ1-3
length: 12
V: TRBV9
D: .
size: once
DNA: TGTGCCAGCAGCGGGCCTGGAAACACCATATATTTT
CDR3: CASSGPGNTIYF

J: TRBJ1-2
length: 16
V: TRBV6-6
D: TRBD1
size: .
DNA: TGTGCCAGCAGGCGCGATGACAGGGACTCTAGCTATGGCTACACCTTC
CDR3: CASRRDDRDSSYGYTF

J: TRBJ2-3
length: 18
V: TRBV7-9
D: TRBD1
size: .
DNA: TGTGCCAGCAGCTCCTGGTTCGGGACAGGCGATTTCACAGATACGCAGTATTTT
CDR3: CASSSWFGTGDFTDTQYF

J: TRBJ2-7
length: 14
V: TRBV5-1
D: TRBD2
size: few
DNA: TGCGCCAGCAGCTTGGATAGCGGGAGAGATGAGCAGTACTTC
CDR3: CASSLDSGRDEQYF

J: TRBJ1-2
length: 11
V: TRBV5-6
D: .
size: few
DNA: TGTGCCAGCAGCGTTGGCTATGGCTACACCTTC
CDR3: CASSVGYGYTF

J: TRBJ2-1
length: 17
V: TRBV18
D: .
size: .
DNA: TGTGCCAGCTCACCTGAGGTTGATCCCACCACCTACAATGAGCAGTTCTTC
CDR3: CASSPEVDPTTYNEQFF

J: TRBJ1-1
length: 14
V: TRBV29-1
D: TRBD1
size: .
DNA: TGCAGCGCAAGACCCCGACAGGGGGCGACTGAAGCTTTCTTT
CDR3: CSARPRQGATEAFF

J: TRBJ2-2
length: 14
V: TRBV6-1
D: .
size: .
DNA: TGTGCCAGCAGTGAGCACACCAACACCGGGGAGCTGTTTTTT
CDR3: CASSEHTNTGELFF

J: TRBJ2-2
length: 13
V: TRBV10-1
D: TRBD2
size: .
DNA: TGCGCCAGCAGATCCACTAGCGCCGGGGAGCTGTTTTTT
CDR3: CASRSTSAGELFF

J: TRBJ1-2
length: 13
V: TRBV19
D: .
size: .
DNA: TGTGCCAGTAGTCGGCAGGGTTTGAATGGCTACACCTTC
CDR3: CASSRQGLNGYTF

J: TRBJ1-5
length: 15
V: TRBV28
D: .
size: .
DNA: TGTGCCAGCAGTCTCTGGGCCTCCCGGGAACAGCCCCAGCATTTT
CDR3: CASSLWASREQPQHF

J: TRBJ2-3
length: 13
V: TRBV11-2
D: .
size: .
DNA: TGTGCCAGCAGCTTATCACTCACAGATACGCAGTATTTT
CDR3: CASSLSLTDTQYF

J: TRBJ2-1
length: 15
V: TRBV7-3
D: .
size: .
DNA: TGTGCCAGCAGCCCACCGGGGGGCCTAAACAATGAGCAGTTCTTC
CDR3: CASSPPGGLNNEQFF

J: TRBJ2-3
length: 14
V: TRBV19
D: .
size: .
DNA: TGTGCCAGTAGGAGGGGGGGAAGCACAGATACGCAGTATTTT
CDR3: CASRRGGSTDTQYF